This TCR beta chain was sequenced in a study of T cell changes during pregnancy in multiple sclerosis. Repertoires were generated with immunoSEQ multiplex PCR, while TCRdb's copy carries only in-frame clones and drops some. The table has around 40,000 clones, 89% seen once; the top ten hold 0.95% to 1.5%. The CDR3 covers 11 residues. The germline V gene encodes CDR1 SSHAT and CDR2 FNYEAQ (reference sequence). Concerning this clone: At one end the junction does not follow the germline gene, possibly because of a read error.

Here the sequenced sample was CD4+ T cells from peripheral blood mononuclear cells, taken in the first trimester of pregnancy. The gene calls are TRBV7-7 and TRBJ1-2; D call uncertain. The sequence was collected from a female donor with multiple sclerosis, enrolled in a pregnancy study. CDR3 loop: CASSSEGGYTF. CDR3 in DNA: TGTGCTAGCAGCTCTGAGGGTGGCTACACCTTC.